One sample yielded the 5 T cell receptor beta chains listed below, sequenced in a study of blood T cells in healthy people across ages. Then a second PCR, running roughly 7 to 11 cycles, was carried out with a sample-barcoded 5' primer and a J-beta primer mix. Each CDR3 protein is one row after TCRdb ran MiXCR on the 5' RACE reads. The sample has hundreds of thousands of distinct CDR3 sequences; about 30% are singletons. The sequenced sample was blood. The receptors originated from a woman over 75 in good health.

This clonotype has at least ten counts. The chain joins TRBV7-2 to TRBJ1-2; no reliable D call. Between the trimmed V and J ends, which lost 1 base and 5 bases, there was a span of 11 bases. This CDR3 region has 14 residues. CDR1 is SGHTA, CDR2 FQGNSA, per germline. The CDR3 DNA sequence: TGTGCCAGCAGCTTAGACTCAGCTACTTATGGCTACACCTTC. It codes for CASSLDSATYGYTF. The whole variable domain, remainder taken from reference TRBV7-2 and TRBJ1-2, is GAGVSQSPSNKVTEKGKDVELRCDPISGHTALYWYRQSLGQGLEFLIYFQGNSAPDKSGLPSDRFSAERTGGSVSTLTIQRTQQEDSAVYLCASSLDSATYGYTFGSGTRLTVV.

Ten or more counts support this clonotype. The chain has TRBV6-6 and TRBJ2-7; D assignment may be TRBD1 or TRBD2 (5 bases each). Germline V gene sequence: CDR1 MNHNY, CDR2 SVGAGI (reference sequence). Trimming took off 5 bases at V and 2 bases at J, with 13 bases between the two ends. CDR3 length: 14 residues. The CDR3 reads CASSPAEGPYEQYF. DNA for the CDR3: TGTGCCAGCAGTCCCGCCGAGGGGCCCTACGAGCAGTACTTC.

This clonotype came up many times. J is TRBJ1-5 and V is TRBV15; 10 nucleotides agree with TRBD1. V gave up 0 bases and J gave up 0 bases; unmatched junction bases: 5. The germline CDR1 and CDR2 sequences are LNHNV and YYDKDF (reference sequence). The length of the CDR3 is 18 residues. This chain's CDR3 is CATSRDVTGGYSNQPQHF. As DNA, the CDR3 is TGTGCCACCAGCAGAGATGTGACAGGGGGCTATAGCAATCAGCCCCAGCATTTT.

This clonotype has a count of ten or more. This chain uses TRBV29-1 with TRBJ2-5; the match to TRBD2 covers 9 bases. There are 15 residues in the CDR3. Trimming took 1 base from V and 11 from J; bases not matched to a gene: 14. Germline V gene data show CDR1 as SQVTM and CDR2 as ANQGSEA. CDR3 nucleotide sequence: TGCAGCGTTGAAGGGCTAGCGGGGTTCGATGATGAGCAGTACTTC. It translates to CSVEGLAGFDDEQYF.

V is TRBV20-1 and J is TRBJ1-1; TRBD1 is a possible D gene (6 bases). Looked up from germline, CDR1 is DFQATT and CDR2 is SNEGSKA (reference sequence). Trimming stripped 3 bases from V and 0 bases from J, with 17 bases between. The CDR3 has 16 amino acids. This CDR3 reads CSASAPRGGMNTEAFF. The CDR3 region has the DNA TGCAGTGCTAGTGCCCCCCGTGGGGGCATGAACACTGAAGCTTTCTTT.